The 25 T cell receptor beta chains below come from one sample, sequenced in a study of cytomegalovirus exposure and HLA in healthy donors. Some clones are missing from TCRdb's copy, which holds only in-frame ones; the method was immunoSEQ multiplex PCR. Here the sample spans about 160,000 clones, roughly 89% being singletons. Sequenced: PBMCs. The receptor source for this set is a woman younger than 35 in good health and CMV-seropositive.

This chain uses TRBV2 with TRBJ2-3, with TRBD2 matching 11 bases. The CDR3 length is 15 residues. V lost 7 bases to trimming and J lost 4 bases; unmatched junction nucleotides: 7. Germline V gives CDR1 SNHLY, CDR2 FYNNEI. The CDR3 reads CASKAGGLAADTQYF. The CDR3 DNA reads as TGTGCCAGCAAAGCCGGGGGACTAGCGGCAGATACGCAGTATTTT.

This clone has a handful of counts. The genes are TRBV6-1 and TRBJ1-2; TRBD1 agrees at 11 bases. The CDR3 spans 16 residues. Germline loops: CDR1 MNHNS, CDR2 SASEGT. J lost 4 bases, V lost 5 bases, and 9 bases had no gene match. The DNA of the CDR3 is TGTGCCAGCAGTCAAGTGGACAGGGGGCTTAGCTATGGCTACACCTTC. Its translation: CASSQVDRGLSYGYTF.

This clone was counted a single time. The V call is TRBV28, the J call TRBJ1-5, with unresolved D. The CDR3 length is 14 residues. The V gene lost 2 bases and the J gene lost 2 bases, with 7 bases spanning the gap. CDR1 and CDR2 (germline): MDHEN, SYDVKM. The CDR3 protein is CASSLRSGNQPQHF. In DNA, the CDR3 is TGTGCCAGCAGTTTAAGGAGTGGCAATCAGCCCCAGCATTTT.

This sequence joins TRBV19 and TRBJ2-1; D might be TRBD2 (5 bases). This CDR3 region has 13 residues. V dropped 5 bases and J dropped 8 bases, with 13 bases sitting between them. Germline loops: CDR1 LNHDA, CDR2 SQIVND (reference sequence). CDR3 in amino acids: CASSFGGSDEQFF. CDR3 in DNA: TGTGCCAGTAGTTTTGGTGGGAGCGATGAGCAGTTCTTC.

The chain combines TRBV25-1 with TRBJ2-7; D perhaps matches TRBD2 (5 bases). CDR1 MGHDK and CDR2 SYGVNS come from the germline V gene. The CDR3 is made up of 13 amino acids. The ends were cut back, 6 bases at V and 5 bases at J, with 14 bases in the middle. The CDR3 reads CASSERAIDEQYF. The CDR3 coding sequence is TGTGCCAGCAGCGAGAGGGCAATCGACGAGCAGTACTTC.

The chain joins TRBV25-1 to TRBJ2-1; 7 bases agree with TRBD1. Germline values: CDR1 MGHDK, CDR2 SYGVNS. This CDR3 spans 15 amino acids. With 1 base clipped from V and 3 bases from J, the junction kept 3 bases outside the gene matches. This CDR3 is CASSESRGLYNEQFF. CDR3 sequence (DNA): TGTGCCAGCAGTGAATCGAGGGGGCTCTACAATGAGCAGTTCTTC.

The chain links TRBV11-1 to TRBJ2-5, with D tentatively TRBD1 (5 bases). CDR3 length: 14 amino acids. V shed 2 bases and J shed 2 bases, with 9 bases lying between them. Germline lookup yields CDR1 SGHAT and CDR2 FQDESV (reference sequence). The CDR3: CASSLSTGQETQYF. CDR3 in DNA: TGTGCCAGCAGCTTAAGTACAGGTCAAGAGACCCAGTACTTC.

This clone has at least ten counts. V gene TRBV5-4 combines with J gene TRBJ2-2; 10 nucleotides line up with TRBD2. The J segment lost 2 bases and the V segment lost 5 bases, leaving 12 bases of the junction unmatched. Germline V lookup: CDR1 SGHNT, CDR2 YYREEE (reference sequence). CDR3 length: 18 amino acids. DNA for the CDR3: TGTGCCAGCAGGAAGGACAGGTCTAGCGGGAGCAACACCGGGGAGCTGTTTTTT. As protein: CASRKDRSSGSNTGELFF.

V is TRBV9 and J is TRBJ2-7; TRBD2 agrees at 9 bases. The CDR3 totals 21 residues. Germline CDR1 SGDLS, CDR2 YYNGEE. The V segment lost 0 bases and the J segment 0 bases; nucleotides outside the gene matches: 19. This CDR3 reads CASSVGSPQGVAGEVSYEQYF. DNA for the CDR3: TGTGCCAGCAGCGTAGGGTCTCCACAGGGAGTAGCGGGGGAGGTCTCCTACGAGCAGTACTTC. Supplemented by reference TRBV9 and TRBJ2-7, the full variable domain reads DSGVTQTPKHLITATGQRVTLRCSPRSGDLSVYWYQQSLDQGLQFLIQYYNGEERAKGNILERFSAQQFPDLHSELNLSSLELGDSALYFCASSVGSPQGVAGEVSYEQYFGPGTRLTVT.

The CDR3 coding sequence is TGTGCCAGCAGCCAAGATTTAACTAGCGGGAGCTACGAGCAGTACTTC. Its translation: CASSQDLTSGSYEQYF. The V gene is TRBV4-2, the J gene TRBJ2-7; TRBD2 matches 11 bases. Germline V gives CDR1 LGHNA, CDR2 YNFKEQ. This CDR3 is built from 16 residues. With V trimmed by 0 bases and J by 3 bases, 4 bases remained unmatched.

DNA of the CDR3: TGTGCCATCAGCAAGACAGGGAACACTGAAGCTTTCTTT. It codes for CAISKTGNTEAFF. The J gene is TRBJ1-1, the V gene TRBV10-3; a weak D match, TRBD1 (6 bases). CDR1 and CDR2 (germline): ENHRY, SYGVKD. CDR3 length equals 13 residues. Trimming took 6 bases from V and 1 from J, leaving 9 bases between them.

This chain joins TRBV30 and TRBJ1-1, with a weak D call TRBD1 (6 bases). Germline CDR1 GTSNPN, CDR2 SVGIG (reference sequence). The CDR3 loop spans 13 amino acids. Trimming left V 2 bases short and J 1 base short, with 8 bases between. CDR3 coding DNA: TGTGCCTGGAGTCAACAGGGGAACACTGAAGCTTTCTTT. This sequence encodes CAWSQQGNTEAFF.

The CDR3 here is CASSRDSSGYTF. CDR3 DNA sequence: TGTGCCAGCAGCCGCGACAGTTCCGGCTACACCTTC. V is TRBV7-9 and J is TRBJ1-2; TRBD1 is a possible D gene (5 bases). Germline values: CDR1 SEHNR, CDR2 FQNEAQ (reference sequence). V was cut by 5 bases and J by 8 bases, with 12 bases left in between. The CDR3 length is 12 residues. The variable domain in full, with the rest retrieved from reference TRBV7-9 and TRBJ1-2, is DTGVSQNPRHKITKRGQNVTFRCDPISEHNRLYWYRQTLGQGPEFLTYFQNEAQLEKSRLLSDRFSAERPKGSFSTLEIQRTEQGDSAMYLCASSRDSSGYTFGSGTRLTVV.

This rearrangement joins TRBV15 to TRBJ1-4, with D perhaps matching TRBD1 (5 bases). CDR3 size: 16 residues. Trimming pared 0 bases from V and 8 bases from J, leaving 16 bases between. Looked up from germline, CDR1 is LNHNV and CDR2 is YYDKDF (reference sequence). The CDR3 spells CATSRDRGIRGEKLFF. The CDR3 bases are TGTGCCACCAGCAGAGATCGGGGGATCCGGGGAGAAAAACTGTTTTTT.

The chain is built from TRBV2 and TRBJ2-7, with D tentatively TRBD2 (6 bases). V shed 2 bases and J shed 1 base, with 18 bases lying between them. The CDR3 extends over 17 amino acids. CDR1 is SNHLY and CDR2 is FYNNEI in the germline V gene. The CDR3 coding sequence is TGTGCCAGCAGTGAAAGGGTTTACTTAGCGGATTCCTACGAGCAGTACTTC. It codes for CASSERVYLADSYEQYF.

The gene calls are TRBV5-4 and TRBJ2-7; maybe TRBD1 (5 bases). The CDR3 consists of 13 residues. The germline V and J ends were trimmed by 4 bases and 2 bases, with 10 bases remaining between them. Germline CDR1 SGHNT, CDR2 YYREEE (reference sequence). The CDR3 protein is CASSLDRTYEQYF. The DNA of the CDR3 is TGTGCCAGCAGCCTCGACAGAACCTACGAGCAGTACTTC.

The chain is built from TRBV19 and TRBJ1-2; 8 bases line up with TRBD1. From germline, CDR1 is LNHDA and CDR2 SQIVND (reference sequence). The CDR3 consists of 12 residues. The ends lost 6 bases at V and 7 bases at J; junction bases unmatched: 4. CDR3 region: CASRTGETGYTF. DNA for the CDR3: TGTGCCAGTAGGACAGGGGAGACTGGCTACACCTTC. The whole variable domain, remainder taken from reference TRBV19 and TRBJ1-2, is DGGITQSPKYLFRKEGQNVTLSCEQNLNHDAMYWYRQDPGQGLRLIYYSQIVNDFQKGDIAEGYSVSREKKESFPLTVTSAQKNPTAFYLCASRTGETGYTFGSGTRLTVV.

This clone was observed a handful of times. The CDR3: CAWRGGAWTEAFF. The CDR3 DNA is TGTGCCTGGAGAGGGGGCGCGTGGACTGAAGCTTTCTTT. The chain carries TRBV30 and TRBJ1-1; 7 nucleotides line up with TRBD1. The V segment lost 3 bases and the J segment 5 bases; nucleotides outside the gene matches: 6. The CDR3 consists of 13 residues. Germline V lookup: CDR1 GTSNPN, CDR2 SVGIG (reference sequence).

Here the CDR3 reads CASSLVPGTALRGKPQHF. In DNA form, the CDR3 reads TGCGCCAGCAGCTTGGTCCCCGGGACAGCGCTTAGGGGCAAGCCCCAGCATTTT. The V gene is TRBV5-1, the J gene TRBJ1-5; the match to TRBD1 covers 7 bases. There are 18 residues in the CDR3. J lost 8 bases, V lost 0 bases, and 17 bases had no gene match. Germline V gene data show CDR1 as SGHRS and CDR2 as YFSETQ.

This clone turned up a few times. In DNA form, the CDR3 reads TGTGCCAGCATGGCTAGCGGGAGCTCCTACGAGCAGTACTTC. Its translation: CASMASGSSYEQYF. J is TRBJ2-7 and V is TRBV11-2, with TRBD2 matching over 10 bases. CDR1 and CDR2 from the germline V gene are SGHAT and FQNNGV. The CDR3 extends over 14 amino acids. With 7 bases clipped from V and 0 bases from J, the junction kept 3 bases outside the gene matches.

The chain has TRBV4-1 and TRBJ1-2, with D maybe TRBD1 (6 bases). The germline CDR1 and CDR2 sequences are MGHRA and YSYEKL. The germline V and J ends were trimmed by 3 bases and 7 bases, with 21 bases remaining between them. The CDR3 length is 16 residues. In nucleotides, the CDR3 is TGCGCCAGCAGCCACCTCCCCCCAGGGGATGATGGTGGCTACACCTTC. This gives the protein CASSHLPPGDDGGYTF.

The J gene is TRBJ2-1, the V gene TRBV27; 16 bases are shared with TRBD2. There are 20 residues in the CDR3. Germline V gene data show CDR1 as MNHEY and CDR2 as SMNVEV (reference sequence). The trim removed 4 bases at V and 4 bases at J, leaving 13 bases unmatched. CDR3 amino acids: CASSWGPGLAGGGVYNEQFF. The CDR3 DNA reads TGTGCCAGCAGTTGGGGTCCGGGACTAGCGGGAGGGGGGGTATACAATGAGCAGTTCTTC.

This clone appeared once. V is TRBV28 and J is TRBJ1-1; no firm D call. The germline CDR1 and CDR2 sequences are MDHEN and SYDVKM. V was pared by 2 bases and J by 4 bases, with 11 bases between. The CDR3 consists of 14 residues. Here the CDR3 reads CASSLGGIGTEAFF. In DNA, the CDR3 is TGTGCCAGCAGTTTAGGAGGGATTGGCACTGAAGCTTTCTTT. Using reference TRBV28 and TRBJ1-1 for the parts outside the CDR3, the full variable domain is DVKVTQSSRYLVKRTGEKVFLECVQDMDHENMFWYRQDPGLGLRLIYFSYDVKMKEKGDIPEGYSVSREKKERFSLILESASTNQTSMYLCASSLGGIGTEAFFGQGTRLTVV.

The chain has TRBV5-1 and TRBJ1-1; 9 nucleotides agree with TRBD1. CDR1 SGHRS and CDR2 YFSETQ come from the germline V gene. Losses at the gene ends were 2 bases for V and 2 bases for J; bases not matched to a gene: 4. The CDR3 loop spans 15 amino acids. CDR3 sequence (DNA): TGCGCCAGCAGCTTTTCGACAGGGGGAAACACTGAAGCTTTCTTT. It is translated as CASSFSTGGNTEAFF.

The V and J genes are TRBV4-2 and TRBJ2-1; 7 nucleotides agree with TRBD1. The CDR3 is 16 amino acids. V lost 2 bases and J lost 15; bases outside the gene matches: 19. Germline CDR1 is LGHNA and CDR2 is YNFKEQ. The CDR3 DNA reads TGTGCCAGCAGCCAACCCCACAGGGGCCAACCACCCCCGGGGTTCTTC. Its translation: CASSQPHRGQPPPGFF.